Listed below are T cell receptor beta chains from one sample, sequenced in a study of blood T cell repertoires in COVID-19. Profiled with immunoSEQ multiplex PCR; TCRdb holds only in-frame clones, not every one. The repertoire includes about 150,000 clones, 84% of them detected once, and about 8.9% sits in the top ten. Source material: peripheral blood. The receptors here all came from a man younger than 40 with COVID-19, enrolled during active disease. Both conserved end residues are part of each CDR3. A D gene is named only where the DNA matches it firmly. The size entry is marked missing in some rows and otherwise reads once, few, many or a size class.

V	J	size	D	DNA	CDR3
TRBV3-1/TRBV3-2	TRBJ2-7	.	.	TGTGCCAGCAGCCAAGAAAGGGGGTTTTACGAGCAGTACTTC	CASSQERGFYEQYF
TRBV7-9	TRBJ2-2	.	TRBD1	TGTGCCAGCAGCGCCAGGGGGACGAACACCGGGGAGCTGTTTTTT	CASSARGTNTGELFF
TRBV6-2/TRBV6-3	TRBJ2-7	.	TRBD2	TGTGCCAGCAGTTATAAGCGGGAGAGCGAGCAGTACTTC	CASSYKRESEQYF
TRBV4-2	TRBJ1-5	many	TRBD1	TGTGCCAGCAGCCAACAGGGGGAGGGCAATCAGCCCCAGCATTTT	CASSQQGEGNQPQHF
TRBV14	TRBJ1-5	.	.	TGTGCCAGCGCCCGGGGATCCGGTCAGCCCCAGCATTTT	CASARGSGQPQHF
TRBV19	TRBJ2-7	.	TRBD1	TGTGCCAGTAGTATAGTATTCGGGGACAGGGGCTACGAGCAGTACTTC	CASSIVFGDRGYEQYF
TRBV30	TRBJ2-5	.	TRBD2	TGTGCCTGGAGTGGACTAGCGGGAGGGGTGGAGACCCAGTACTTC	CAWSGLAGGVETQYF
TRBV11-2	TRBJ2-7	.	.	TGTGCCAGCAGCCAGGGCAATCCAAACGAGCAGTACTTC	CASSQGNPNEQYF
TRBV21-1	TRBJ2-5	.	.	TGTGCCAACGGGACTAGCGGGAAGGCGGAGACCCAGTACTTC	CANGTSGKAETQYF
TRBV4-2	TRBJ2-1	few	TRBD1	TGTGCCAGCAGCCTCCAAGACAGGGCCCCTTTGGTTAACAATGAGCAGTTCTTC	CASSLQDRAPLVNNEQFF
TRBV7-2	TRBJ2-1	.	TRBD1	TGTGCCAGCAGCCGGACAGGGAGCTCCTACAATGAGCAGTTCTTC	CASSRTGSSYNEQFF
TRBV9	TRBJ2-3	.	.	TGTGCCAGCAGCGTAGTGGTGGGAGGAGGCACCGATACGCAGTATTTT	CASSVVVGGGTDTQYF
TRBV10-3	TRBJ2-2	.	.	TGTGCCATCAGTGAGGCAGGTCGGGGGGAGCTGTTTTTT	CAISEAGRGELFF
TRBV5-1	TRBJ2-1	.	.	TGCGCCAGCAGCCAATTTTGGACCCCGGGGGAGAGAGGCTACAATGAGCAGTTCTTC	CASSQFWTPGERGYNEQFF
TRBV23-1	TRBJ2-5	.	TRBD2	TGCGCCAGCAGTCAAAGACTAGCGGGAGACGATCAAGAGACCCAGTACTTC	CASSQRLAGDDQETQYF
TRBV5-1	TRBJ1-1	.	.	TGCGCCAGCAGCTCCGAGATGAACACTGAAGCTTTCTTT	CASSSEMNTEAFF
TRBV27	TRBJ1-2	once	.	TGTGCCAGCAGTTTATCAGGGGACTATGGCTACACCTTC	CASSLSGDYGYTF
TRBV5-1	TRBJ2-3	once	.	TGCGCCAGCAGCCCTGGGTCCGGGACACAGTATTTT	CASSPGSGTQYF
TRBV7-6	TRBJ2-1	.	TRBD2	TGTGCCAGCAGCCAGGTGGCTAGCGGGAGAGTCGATGAGCAGTTCTTC	CASSQVASGRVDEQFF
TRBV30	TRBJ1-5	.	.	TGTGCCTGGAGGCAGGCCCGCAATCAGCCCCAGCATTTT	CAWRQARNQPQHF
TRBV9	TRBJ2-3	.	.	TGTGCCAGCAGCGTAGAGGTCCAAGCGGCCACAGATACGCAGTATTTT	CASSVEVQAATDTQYF
TRBV6-1	TRBJ2-7	large	TRBD1	TGTGCCAGCAGTGAAAGTAGGGACAGAGAGTACGAGCAGTACTTC	CASSESRDREYEQYF
TRBV7-9	TRBJ1-3	.	TRBD1	TGTGCCTGCGACAGGGCCTCTGGAAACACCATATATTTT	CACDRASGNTIYF
TRBV11-2	TRBJ2-7	.	.	TGTGCCAGCAGCCCATCGACAGAAACCTACGAGCAGTACTTC	CASSPSTETYEQYF
TRBV7-3	TRBJ1-1	.	.	TGTGCCAGTGGGCTACCGGGGGACACTGAAGCTTTCTTT	CASGLPGDTEAFF
TRBV4-2	TRBJ1-2	.	.	TGTGCCAGCAGCCAAGATATCAGGGTGAGAGATGGCTACACCTTC	CASSQDIRVRDGYTF
TRBV10-3	TRBJ2-5	.	TRBD1	TGTGCCACAAAAGACAGGGTAGAGACCCAGTACTTC	CATKDRVETQYF
TRBV6-5	TRBJ1-1	.	.	TGTGCCAGCAGTCCCAGGGCAGAGAGCACTGAAGCTTTCTTT	CASSPRAESTEAFF
TRBV14	TRBJ2-1	.	TRBD2	TGTGCCAGCCAAGAGCTAGCGGATTACAGTGAGCAGTTCTTC	CASQELADYSEQFF
TRBV15	TRBJ2-7	few	TRBD2	TGTGCCACCAGCAGGACTAGCGGGAGTAACAACGAGCAGTACTTC	CATSRTSGSNNEQYF
TRBV2	TRBJ1-2	few	TRBD1	TGTGCCAGCAGTAGGGACAGCAACTATGGCTACACCTTC	CASSRDSNYGYTF
TRBV11-2	TRBJ2-3	.	TRBD1	TGTGCCAGCAGCGGTGGGACAGGGACAGATACGCAGTATTTT	CASSGGTGTDTQYF
TRBV7-6	TRBJ2-5	.	TRBD1	TGTGCCAGCAGCTTAGACCCCCCCTTCCGGGACAGTGGGCGGCAGACCCAGTACTTC	CASSLDPPFRDSGRQTQYF
TRBV5-4	TRBJ2-7	few	TRBD1	TGTGCCAGCAGCTTGGAAGGGGGCGCGTACGAGCAGTACTTC	CASSLEGGAYEQYF